The sequence of this T cell receptor beta chain was determined in a study of blood T cell repertoires in COVID-19. As for the study in general: Donors in the United States, Italy and Spain gave samples during acute or convalescent COVID-19. PBMCs, B-cell-depleted T cells, or T cells were the source of the cDNA or gDNA that made up the material.

Germline lookup yields CDR1 SGHRS and CDR2 YFSETQ. The CDR3 consists of 18 residues. The V and J ends lost 1 base and 0 bases respectively, with 17 bases between them. As processed by the authors: The authors estimated nucleated cell counts from reference gene primer amplification. The assay was immunoSEQ multiplex PCR, and TCRdb's table has in-frame clones only and misses some. Clone size and the V and J calls come from that table; the DNA yielded D and trimming. The sample holds 150,000 to 200,000 clones; 65% to 80% are singletons and the top ten take about 13%. The TCR sequence derives from a man aged 50 or older who had recovered from COVID-19. The chain combines TRBV5-1 with TRBJ2-1, with D possibly matching TRBD2 (5 bases). The sample comprised peripheral blood. CDR3 in DNA: TGCGCCAGCAGCTTGACGTCTCCGGGATTCGTCTCCTACAATGAGCAGTTCTTC. This encodes CASSLTSPGFVSYNEQFF.